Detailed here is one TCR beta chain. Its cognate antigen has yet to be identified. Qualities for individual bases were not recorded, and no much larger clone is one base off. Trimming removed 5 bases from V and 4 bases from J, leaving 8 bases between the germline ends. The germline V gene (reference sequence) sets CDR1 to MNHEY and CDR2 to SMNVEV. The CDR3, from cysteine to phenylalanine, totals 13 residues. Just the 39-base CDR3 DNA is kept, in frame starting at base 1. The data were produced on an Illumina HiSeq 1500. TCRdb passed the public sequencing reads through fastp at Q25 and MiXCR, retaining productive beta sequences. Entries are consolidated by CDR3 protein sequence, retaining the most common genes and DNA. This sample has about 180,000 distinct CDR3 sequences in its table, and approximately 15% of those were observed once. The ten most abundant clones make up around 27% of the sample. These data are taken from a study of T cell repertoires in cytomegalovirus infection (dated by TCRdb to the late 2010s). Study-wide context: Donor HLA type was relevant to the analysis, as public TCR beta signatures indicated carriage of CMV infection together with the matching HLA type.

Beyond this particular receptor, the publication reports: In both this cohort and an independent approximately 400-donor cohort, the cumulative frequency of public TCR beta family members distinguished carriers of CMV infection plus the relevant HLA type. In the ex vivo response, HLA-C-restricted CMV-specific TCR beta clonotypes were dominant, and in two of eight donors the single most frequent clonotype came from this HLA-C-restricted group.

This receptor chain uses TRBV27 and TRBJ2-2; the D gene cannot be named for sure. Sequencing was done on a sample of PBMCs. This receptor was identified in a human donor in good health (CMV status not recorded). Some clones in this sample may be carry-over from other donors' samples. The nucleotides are TGTGCCAGCAGTACCCCAGGCACCGGGGAGCTGTTTTTT. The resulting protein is CASSTPGTGELFF.